The 28 T cell receptor beta chains below were found in one sample sequenced in a study of T-cell memory formation after mild COVID-19. TCRdb re-analysed the 5' RACE reads in MiXCR, keeping a single row per CDR3 protein. The sample lists more than 150,000 distinct CDR3 sequences; over 20% were seen once. Sequenced material: PBMCs or a T cell subset sorted from them (not recorded which). The receptors come from an adult woman who had mild COVID-19 (a few samples of this study predate the infection). Cell type and time point are not known.

This clonotype has at least ten counts. The junction does not match germline at one end; this may be a read error. This chain connects TRBV28 to TRBJ1-3; D is unresolved. This CDR3 has 14 residues. Germline V CDR1 and CDR2: MDHEN, SYDVKM. Here the CDR3 DNA reads TGTGCCACCAGTTTTCGGGGAACTGGAAACACCATATATTTT. It encodes CATSFRGTGNTIYF.

The chain uses TRBV19 and TRBJ1-1; no reliable D call. From germline, CDR1 is LNHDA and CDR2 SQIVND (reference sequence). The CDR3 extends over 16 amino acids. V was clipped by 10 bases and J by 1 base, with 22 bases between them. For the CDR3, the DNA is TGTGCCACCTCCCCGTTGAGGGCACCATCGAACACTGAAGCTTTCTTT. Translation gives CATSPLRAPSNTEAFF. Using reference TRBV19 and TRBJ1-1 for the parts outside the CDR3, the full variable domain is DGGITQSPKYLFRKEGQNVTLSCEQNLNHDAMYWYRQDPGQGLRLIYYSQIVNDFQKGDIAEGYSVSREKKESFPLTVTSAQKNPTAFYLCATSPLRAPSNTEAFFGQGTRLTVV.

This clonotype was seen more than once but under ten times. J is TRBJ1-5 and V is TRBV9; D possibly corresponds to TRBD1 (5 bases). CDR3 length: 14 amino acids. Per the germline V gene, CDR1 is SGDLS and CDR2 is YYNGEE. Trimming stripped 1 base from V and 6 bases from J, with 11 bases between. The CDR3 DNA is TGTGCCAGCAGCGTACAGGGAGTCGGTCAGCCCCAGCATTTT. Translation: CASSVQGVGQPQHF.

The chain links TRBV19 to TRBJ2-1, with TRBD2 identical over 9 bases. This CDR3 spans 16 amino acids. Germline CDR1 and CDR2: LNHDA and SQIVND (reference sequence). The trim removed 5 bases at V and 8 bases at J, leaving 13 bases unmatched. The CDR3 spells CASSLQPSGVADEQFF. In DNA form, the CDR3 reads TGTGCCAGTAGTCTTCAGCCTAGCGGGGTAGCAGATGAGCAGTTCTTC.

This clonotype was seen a handful of times. This chain uses TRBV5-1 with TRBJ1-2; no firm D call. The CDR3 sequence is 15 residues long. CDR1 and CDR2 (germline): SGHRS, YFSETQ. The V gene lost 3 bases and the J gene lost 6 bases, with 18 bases spanning the gap. The CDR3 loop reads CASSSTLETLDGYTF. DNA of the CDR3: TGCGCCAGCAGCTCTACATTAGAGACTTTGGATGGCTACACCTTC.

This chain links TRBV7-6 with TRBJ1-2; D perhaps matches TRBD1 (5 bases). From germline, CDR1 is SGHVS and CDR2 FNYEAQ. V gave up 4 bases and J gave up 4 bases, with 13 bases separating them. CDR3 length equals 14 residues. CDR3: CASSSADSFYGYTF. The CDR3 nucleotides are TGTGCCAGCAGCTCAGCAGACAGTTTCTATGGCTACACCTTC. The whole variable domain, filled in from reference TRBV7-6 and TRBJ1-2, reads GAGVSQSPRYKVTKRGQDVALRCDPISGHVSLYWYRQALGQGPEFLTYFNYEAQQDKSGLPNDRFSAERPEGSISTLTIQRTEQRDSAMYRCASSSADSFYGYTFGSGTRLTVV.

This clonotype was picked up a small number of times. The J gene is TRBJ2-3, the V gene TRBV7-2; tentative D call: TRBD1 (6 bases). The CDR3 has 16 residues. Looked up from germline, CDR1 is SGHTA and CDR2 is FQGNSA. V was trimmed by 5 bases and J by 1 base, leaving 16 bases between them. The CDR3 DNA is TGTGCCAGCAGCGACCGAAGAGGGGGTGGCACAGATACGCAGTATTTT. Its protein is CASSDRRGGGTDTQYF.

The rearrangement links TRBV5-1 to TRBJ2-7; no clear D. V lost 3 bases and J lost 4, with 11 bases in between. The germline gives CDR1 SGHRS, CDR2 YFSETQ. The CDR3 covers 13 residues. The CDR3 protein is CASSYRFGYEQYF. CDR3 coding DNA: TGCGCCAGCAGCTATCGGTTTGGATACGAGCAGTACTTC.

This chain uses TRBV30 with TRBJ1-2, with D hard to call. The CDR3 covers 15 residues. Germline V gene sequence: CDR1 GTSNPN, CDR2 SVGIG (reference sequence). V lost 2 bases to trimming and J lost 4 bases, with 17 bases between them. CDR3 sequence reads: CAWSTLAGWIYGYTF. The CDR3 nucleotides are TGTGCCTGGAGTACCCTCGCGGGGTGGATCTATGGCTACACCTTC.

The V and J genes are TRBV29-1 and TRBJ1-2; possible D gene TRBD1, 5 bases. The V and J ends lost 7 bases and 3 bases respectively, with 9 bases between them. This CDR3 region has 11 residues. Germline V gene sequence: CDR1 SQVTM, CDR2 ANQGSEA. This CDR3 is CSGGGDYGYTF. The CDR3 region has the DNA TGCAGCGGCGGGGGGGACTATGGCTACACCTTC.

This clonotype has at least ten counts. J is TRBJ1-1 and V is TRBV5-1, with a possible D match to TRBD1 (6 bases). Germline CDR1 SGHRS, CDR2 YFSETQ. Trimming removed 4 bases at V and 4 bases at J, with 14 bases between. This CDR3 has 14 amino acids. The CDR3 DNA is TGCGCCAGCAGCCCCAATCTAGGGGGCACTGAAGCTTTCTTT. Amino acids: CASSPNLGGTEAFF. Based on the CDR3 plus reference TRBV5-1 and TRBJ1-1, the full variable domain is KAGVTQTPRYLIKTRGQQVTLSCSPISGHRSVSWYQQTPGQGLQFLFEYFSETQRNKGNFPGRFSGRQFSNSRSEMNVSTLELGDSALYLCASSPNLGGTEAFFGQGTRLTVV.

This clonotype has just a few counts. The genes are TRBV20-1 and TRBJ1-2, with D perhaps TRBD1 (5 bases). This CDR3 spans 13 amino acids. Per germline, CDR1 DFQATT and CDR2 SNEGSKA (reference sequence). V lost 0 bases to trimming and J lost 6 bases, with 11 bases between them. This chain's CDR3 is CSARDGREHGYTF. The CDR3 DNA follows: TGCAGTGCTAGAGATGGCAGGGAACATGGCTACACCTTC.

The chain employs TRBV4-1 and TRBJ2-7; 7 bases map to TRBD2. V was pared by 1 base and J by 1 base, with 4 bases of the junction left unmatched. This CDR3 region has 15 residues. Germline CDR1 MGHRA, CDR2 YSYEKL. This chain's CDR3 is CASSQVGGGSYEQYF. CDR3 in DNA: TGCGCCAGCAGCCAAGTGGGCGGGGGTTCCTACGAGCAGTACTTC.

The V call is TRBV9, the J call TRBJ2-5; D is unresolved. The germline V and J ends were trimmed by 4 bases and 1 base, with 11 bases remaining between them. Germline values: CDR1 SGDLS, CDR2 YYNGEE. This CDR3 is 14 amino acids long. CDR3 region: CASSSRFGQETQYF. CDR3 nucleotides: TGTGCCAGCAGCTCCCGATTTGGCCAAGAGACCCAGTACTTC.

Only a few counts were recorded for this clonotype. The chain joins TRBV29-1 to TRBJ2-1; 10 bases match TRBD1. Germline values: CDR1 SQVTM, CDR2 ANQGSEA. V was pared by 6 bases and J by 6 bases, with 8 bases of the junction left unmatched. This CDR3 is 14 amino acids long. The CDR3 protein is CSVDRQGAGNEQFF. The CDR3 coding sequence is TGCAGCGTAGACAGACAGGGGGCGGGCAATGAGCAGTTCTTC.

The CDR3 region is CASSQGAGGTYEQYF. The CDR3 bases are TGCGCCAGCAGCCAAGGAGCGGGAGGTACCTACGAGCAGTACTTC. The V and J genes are TRBV4-1 and TRBJ2-7; 9 positions match TRBD2. This CDR3 has 15 amino acids. Germline V gene data show CDR1 as MGHRA and CDR2 as YSYEKL. Unmatched junction bases numbered 3, after V lost 1 base and J lost 2 bases.

This chain uses TRBV6-2 or TRBV6-3 with TRBJ2-1; unclear D gene. In germline, CDR1 is MNHEY, CDR2 SVGEGT. The CDR3 contains 16 residues. V lost 7 bases and J 1 base, leaving 17 bases between the germline ends. The CDR3 sequence: CASTQPQAWSYNEQFF. The CDR3 nucleotides read TGTGCCAGCACCCAGCCCCAGGCCTGGTCCTACAATGAGCAGTTCTTC.

CDR3 region: CSARPLAGGPNEQFF. CDR3 sequence (DNA): TGCAGTGCTAGACCACTAGCGGGAGGGCCCAATGAGCAGTTCTTC. The chain recombines TRBV20-1 with TRBJ2-1; 13 bases match TRBD2. Germline loops: CDR1 DFQATT, CDR2 SNEGSKA (reference sequence). This CDR3 spans 15 amino acids. The J segment lost 6 bases and the V segment lost 2 bases, leaving 4 bases of the junction unmatched.

V and J are TRBV30 and TRBJ1-1, with a possible D match to TRBD1 (5 bases). CDR1 GTSNPN and CDR2 SVGIG come from the germline V gene (reference sequence). The CDR3 has 12 residues. Trimming removed 2 bases at V and 4 bases at J, with 8 bases between. CDR3 nucleotide sequence: TGTGCCTGGAGTCCAGGGAGCACTGAAGCTTTCTTT. Protein sequence: CAWSPGSTEAFF.

There are a few counts of this clonotype. V usage is TRBV24-1 and J usage is TRBJ2-1, with a possible D match to TRBD1 (5 bases). CDR1 is KGHDR, CDR2 SFDVKD, per germline. Trimming removed 0 bases from V and 9 bases from J, with 8 bases in between. This CDR3 has 13 residues. The CDR3 DNA follows: TGTGCCACCAGTGATTTGCAGGGTAGTGAGCAGTTCTTC. Its translation is CATSDLQGSEQFF.

V gene TRBV20-1 combines with J gene TRBJ1-3; D remains ambiguous. Germline CDR1 reads DFQATT; CDR2 reads SNEGSKA (reference sequence). The V and J ends lost 8 bases and 4 bases respectively, with 21 bases between them. CDR3 length: 15 amino acids. The CDR3 DNA follows: TGCAGTAGGAGGCCCCCCCCCGAGTGGGGAAACACCATATATTTT. Its protein product is CSRRPPPEWGNTIYF.

The V gene is TRBV6-1, the J gene TRBJ2-3, with 10 nucleotides matching TRBD2. The CDR3 has 15 residues. J was trimmed by 4 bases and V by 8 bases; bases with no gene match: 9. Germline CDR1 is MNHNS and CDR2 is SASEGT. The CDR3 sequence is CASRGELAGPDTQYF. Here the CDR3 DNA reads TGTGCCAGCCGAGGGGAACTAGCGGGGCCAGATACGCAGTATTTT.

The chain couples TRBV12-3 or TRBV12-4 to TRBJ2-1, with TRBD2 matching over 14 bases. V lost 8 bases and J lost 15; bases outside the gene matches: 3. This CDR3 contains 11 residues. The CDR3 DNA follows: TGTGCCAGCGGACTAGCGGGGGGACGGTTCTTC. As protein: CASGLAGGRFF.

This chain links TRBV20-1 with TRBJ2-1; no clear D. The length of the CDR3 is 15 residues. Trimming removed 0 bases at V and 2 bases at J, with 11 bases between. Germline V gene data show CDR1 as DFQATT and CDR2 as SNEGSKA (reference sequence). The CDR3 DNA follows: TGCAGTGCTAGAGATCCCAAAACCCCCTACAATGAGCAGTTCTTC. Protein: CSARDPKTPYNEQFF.

V gene TRBV12-3 or TRBV12-4 combines with J gene TRBJ2-7; 7 nucleotides align to TRBD2. J gave up 7 bases and V 5 bases, and 14 bases lay outside the gene matches. The CDR3 extends over 15 amino acids. CDR3 sequence (DNA): TGTGCCAGCAGTGACTCGCTAGCGGCCCCTTGGGAGCAGTACTTC. It yields the protein CASSDSLAAPWEQYF.

This clonotype was counted a few times. The chain is built from TRBV9 and TRBJ2-5, with D possibly TRBD1 on 6 matching bases. Trimming pared 4 bases from V and 2 bases from J, leaving 15 bases between. From germline, CDR1 is SGDLS and CDR2 YYNGEE. The CDR3 sequence is 15 residues long. CDR3 nucleotides: TGTGCCAGCAGCCTCCGGGACAAGTTTCAAGAGACCCAGTACTTC. Protein sequence: CASSLRDKFQETQYF.

The chain joins TRBV19 to TRBJ2-7; D is unresolved. Germline V CDR1 and CDR2: LNHDA, SQIVND (reference sequence). V was pared by 5 bases and J by 2 bases, with 10 bases between. This CDR3 has 13 amino acids. The CDR3 coding sequence is TGTGCCAGTAGTGACCAGAACCCCTACGAGCAGTACTTC. Its translation: CASSDQNPYEQYF.

The gene calls are TRBV19 and TRBJ2-2, with D possibly TRBD2 on 6 matching bases. The length of the CDR3 is 14 residues. The V end lost 9 bases, the J end lost 7 bases, and 18 bases lay between the germline ends. Per germline, CDR1 LNHDA and CDR2 SQIVND (reference sequence). Here the CDR3 DNA reads TGTGCCAGCCTACTAGCTATAGGGGTCGGGGAGCTGTTTTTT. Translation: CASLLAIGVGELFF.